This T cell receptor (beta chain) emerged from a study of shared clonotypes between healthy human individuals. Looking at the study overall: For every donor, three CD4 naive, three CD4 memory, two CD8 naive and one CD8 memory plates were used.

Profiling relied on immunoSEQ multiplex PCR, and the TCRdb table lists in-frame clones only, not all of them. The data contain roughly 650,000 clones, approximately 97% of them singletons. Study-level findings and limits: It was expected that sequencing depth would affect clonotype sharing among donors. Blood alone was sampled, and tissue repertoires likely differ. Naive subsets tended to show greater estimated richness than memory subsets.

About this clone: The antigen is unknown.

J gave up 6 bases and V 3 bases, and 6 bases lay outside the gene matches. Germline V lookup: CDR1 KGHSH, CDR2 LQKENI. The CDR3 runs 15 residues. Input material: naive CD4+ T cells sorted from blood. Stated subset: CD45RA+ positively selected. The chain combines TRBV18 with TRBJ2-7; 12 nucleotides agree with TRBD1. The sequence came from a woman aged 25 to 39 in good health. The CDR3 protein is CASSPTGQGASEQYF. The CDR3 nucleotides read TGTGCCAGCTCACCGACGGGACAGGGGGCTTCCGAGCAGTACTTC.